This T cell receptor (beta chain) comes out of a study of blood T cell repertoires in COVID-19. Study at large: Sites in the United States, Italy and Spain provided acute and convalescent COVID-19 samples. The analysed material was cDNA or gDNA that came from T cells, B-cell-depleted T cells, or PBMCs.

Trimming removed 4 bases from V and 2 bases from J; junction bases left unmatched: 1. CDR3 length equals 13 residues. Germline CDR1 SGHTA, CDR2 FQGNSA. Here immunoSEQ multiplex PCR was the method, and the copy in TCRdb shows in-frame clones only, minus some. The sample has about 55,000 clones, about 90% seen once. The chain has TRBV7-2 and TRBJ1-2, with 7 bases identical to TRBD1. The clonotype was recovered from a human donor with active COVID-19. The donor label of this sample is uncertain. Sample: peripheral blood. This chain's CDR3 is CASSSGQNYGYTF. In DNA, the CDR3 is TGTGCCAGCAGCTCGGGACAGAACTATGGCTACACCTTC. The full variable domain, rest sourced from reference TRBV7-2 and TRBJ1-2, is GAGVSQSPSNKVTEKGKDVELRCDPISGHTALYWYRQSLGQGLEFLIYFQGNSAPDKSGLPSDRFSAERTGGSVSTLTIQRTQQEDSAVYLCASSSGQNYGYTFGSGTRLTVV.